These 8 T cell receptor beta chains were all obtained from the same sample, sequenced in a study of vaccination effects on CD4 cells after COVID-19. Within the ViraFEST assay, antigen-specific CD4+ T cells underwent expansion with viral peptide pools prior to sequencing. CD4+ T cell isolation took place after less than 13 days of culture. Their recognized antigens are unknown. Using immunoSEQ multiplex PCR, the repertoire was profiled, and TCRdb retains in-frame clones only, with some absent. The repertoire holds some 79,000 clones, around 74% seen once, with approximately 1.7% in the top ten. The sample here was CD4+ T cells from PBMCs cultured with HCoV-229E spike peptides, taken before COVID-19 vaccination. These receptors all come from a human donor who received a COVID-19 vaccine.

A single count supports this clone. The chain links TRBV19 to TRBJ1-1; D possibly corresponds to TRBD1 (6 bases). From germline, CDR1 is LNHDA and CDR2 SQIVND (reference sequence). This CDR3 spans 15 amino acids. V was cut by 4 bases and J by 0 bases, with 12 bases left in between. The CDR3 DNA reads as TGTGCCAGTAGTACCCGGGACATATTGAACACTGAAGCTTTCTTT. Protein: CASSTRDILNTEAFF.

CDR3 sequence reads: CAISNTGDKSYEQYV. The CDR3 DNA reads TGTGCCATCAGCAATACCGGGGACAAATCTTACGAGCAGTACGTC. The V call is TRBV10-3, the J call TRBJ2-7; the D gene is possibly TRBD1 (6 bases). V was trimmed by 6 bases and J by 4 bases, leaving 19 bases between them. The CDR3 is 15 residues long. Germline CDR1 ENHRY, CDR2 SYGVKD.

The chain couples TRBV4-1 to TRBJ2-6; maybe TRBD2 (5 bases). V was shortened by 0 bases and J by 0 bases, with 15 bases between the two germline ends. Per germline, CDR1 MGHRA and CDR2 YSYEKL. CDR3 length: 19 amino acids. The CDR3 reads CASSQETGISSSGANVLTF. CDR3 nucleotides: TGCGCCAGCAGCCAAGAGACCGGGATTTCTTCCTCTGGGGCCAACGTCCTGACTTTC.

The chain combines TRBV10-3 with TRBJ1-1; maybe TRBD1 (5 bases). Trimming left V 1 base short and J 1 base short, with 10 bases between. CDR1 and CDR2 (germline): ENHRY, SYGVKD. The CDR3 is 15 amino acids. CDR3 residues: CAISEFAGKNTEAFF. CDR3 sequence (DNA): TGTGCCATCAGTGAGTTCGCAGGGAAGAACACTGAAGCTTTCTTT.

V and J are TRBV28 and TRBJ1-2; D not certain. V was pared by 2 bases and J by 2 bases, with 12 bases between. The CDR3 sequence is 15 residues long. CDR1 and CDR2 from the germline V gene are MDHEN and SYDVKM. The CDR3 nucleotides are TGTGCCAGCAGTTTACGAATAACCGAGAACTATGGCTACACCTTC. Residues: CASSLRITENYGYTF.

CDR3 protein: CASSSPASTEAFF. The DNA of the CDR3 is TGTGCCAGTAGTTCCCCTGCGAGCACTGAAGCTTTCTTT. V gene TRBV19 combines with J gene TRBJ1-1; D remains unclear. With 5 bases removed from V and 4 bases from J, the gap between germline ends came to 11 bases. Germline CDR1 is LNHDA and CDR2 is SQIVND (reference sequence). This CDR3 contains 13 residues.

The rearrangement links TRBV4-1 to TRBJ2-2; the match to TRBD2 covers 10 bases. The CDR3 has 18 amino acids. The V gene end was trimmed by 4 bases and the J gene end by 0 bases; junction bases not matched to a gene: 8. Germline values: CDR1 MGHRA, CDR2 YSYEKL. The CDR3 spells CASSLPLAGYANTGELFF. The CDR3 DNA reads TGCGCCAGCAGCCTCCCACTAGCGGGGTACGCGAACACCGGGGAGCTGTTTTTT.

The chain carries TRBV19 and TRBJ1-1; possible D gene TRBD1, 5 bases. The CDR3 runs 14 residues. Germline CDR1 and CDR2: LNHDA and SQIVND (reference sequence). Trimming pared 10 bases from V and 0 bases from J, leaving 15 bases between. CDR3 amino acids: CATAGTNLNTEAFF. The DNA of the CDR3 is TGTGCCACCGCCGGGACCAACTTGAACACTGAAGCTTTCTTT.